This is a list of T cell receptor beta chains from one sample in a study of STAT5B mutations in CD4+ large granular lymphocyte leukemia. Some clones are missing from TCRdb's copy, which holds only in-frame ones; the method was immunoSEQ multiplex PCR. Here the sample spans around 20,000 clones, over 70% being singletons. What was sequenced was CD4+ T cells from blood buffy coats. The receptors originated from a human donor in good health. The CDR3 runs from the conserved cysteine through the conserved F or W. The D gene is left open where the match is weak. Size values are once, few and many counts, or a class for expanded clones, and some rows have none.

J: TRBJ1-1; size: .; V: TRBV7-9; D: .; CDR3: CASSFGGGNTEAFF; DNA: TGTGCCAGCAGCTTCGGAGGGGGAAACACTGAAGCTTTCTTT
J: TRBJ1-1; size: .; V: TRBV30; D: .; CDR3: CAWSVRGNTEAFF; DNA: TGTGCCTGGAGTGTACGGGGGAACACTGAAGCTTTCTTT
J: TRBJ2-5; size: once; V: TRBV5-1; D: .; CDR3: CASFKGTQHETQYF; DNA: TGCGCCAGCTTCAAAGGGACTCAGCACGAGACCCAGTACTTC
J: TRBJ2-2; size: .; V: TRBV11-2; D: TRBD2; CDR3: CASSLGAGGHTGELFF; DNA: TGTGCCAGCAGCTTAGGAGCGGGAGGGCACACCGGGGAGCTGTTTTTT
J: TRBJ2-1; size: .; V: TRBV29-1; D: .; CDR3: CSVDLTAYNEQFF; DNA: TGCAGCGTTGACCTCACTGCGTACAATGAGCAGTTCTTC
J: TRBJ1-2; size: .; V: TRBV11-2; D: .; CDR3: CASSLMGLYGYTF; DNA: TGTGCCAGCAGCTTAATGGGGCTCTATGGCTACACCTTC
J: TRBJ2-7; size: .; V: TRBV4-1; D: .; CDR3: CASSQGQDYEQYF; DNA: TGCGCCAGCAGCCAAGGTCAGGACTACGAGCAGTACTTC
J: TRBJ2-7; size: .; V: TRBV9; D: .; CDR3: CASSVGAGKAYEQYF; DNA: TGTGCCAGCAGCGTAGGGGCAGGGAAGGCCTACGAGCAGTACTTC
J: TRBJ1-6; size: once; V: TRBV6-6; D: .; CDR3: CASSYEAGSSPLHF; DNA: TGTGCCAGCAGTTACGAGGCAGGGTCCTCACCCCTCCACTTT
J: TRBJ2-6; size: .; V: TRBV6-6; D: .; CDR3: CASSYLVGVVANVLTF; DNA: TGTGCCAGCAGTTACTTGGTCGGGGTTGTGGCCAACGTCCTGACTTTC
J: TRBJ2-7; size: .; V: TRBV21-1; D: .; CDR3: CASSKARGGSSYEQYF; DNA: TGTGCCAGCAGCAAAGCGCGAGGGGGGAGCTCCTACGAGCAGTACTTC
J: TRBJ2-1; size: .; V: TRBV6-1; D: TRBD2; CDR3: CASSVSSGSHNEQFF; DNA: TGTGCCAGCAGTGTCTCTAGCGGGTCTCACAATGAGCAGTTCTTC
J: TRBJ2-3; size: .; V: TRBV19; D: TRBD1; CDR3: CASSRPDTGVDTQYF; DNA: TGTGCCAGTAGTCGTCCGGACACAGGGGTAGATACGCAGTATTTT
J: TRBJ2-7; size: .; V: TRBV11-3; D: .; CDR3: CASGPSLRSGKQQYF; DNA: TGTGCCAGCGGACCTTCGCTCCGTTCCGGAAAGCAGCAGTACTTC
J: TRBJ2-7; size: .; V: TRBV7-6; D: .; CDR3: CASSQKQGGPSYEQYF; DNA: TGTGCCAGCAGCCAAAAACAGGGAGGCCCCTCCTACGAGCAGTACTTC
J: TRBJ2-7; size: .; V: TRBV7-9; D: .; CDR3: CASSLGDSGPYEQYF; DNA: TGTGCCAGCAGCTTAGGCGATAGCGGACCCTACGAGCAGTACTTC
J: TRBJ2-3; size: .; V: TRBV4-1; D: .; CDR3: CASSQERPGMSQISQYF; DNA: TGCGCCAGCAGCCAAGAAAGACCGGGAATGTCACAGATTTCGCAGTATTTT
J: TRBJ2-1; size: .; V: TRBV6-6; D: TRBD2; CDR3: CASRTAGERREQFF; DNA: TGTGCCAGCCGAACAGCGGGAGAACGACGCGAGCAGTTCTTC
J: TRBJ2-5; size: few; V: TRBV5-1; D: TRBD2; CDR3: CASSPPLAGGGETQYF; DNA: TGCGCCAGCAGCCCCCCCCTAGCGGGAGGCGGAGAGACCCAGTACTTC
J: TRBJ2-1; size: .; V: TRBV6-1; D: TRBD2; CDR3: CASSEIAGGNEQFF; DNA: TGTGCCAGCAGTGAAATAGCGGGAGGGAATGAGCAGTTCTTC
J: TRBJ2-1; size: .; V: TRBV10-3; D: TRBD2; CDR3: CAISATLLADNEQFF; DNA: TGTGCCATCAGTGCCACCTTACTAGCGGACAATGAGCAGTTCTTC
J: TRBJ2-3; size: .; V: TRBV6-6; D: .; CDR3: CASSSRGDTQYF; DNA: TGTGCCAGCAGTTCCAGGGGAGATACGCAGTATTTT
J: TRBJ2-2; size: .; V: TRBV5-1; D: .; CDR3: CASRPDANTGELFF; DNA: TGCGCCAGCAGACCGGACGCGAACACCGGGGAGCTGTTTTTT
J: TRBJ1-4; size: once; V: TRBV9; D: .; CDR3: CASSTSGVANEKLFF; DNA: TGTGCCAGCAGCACTAGCGGGGTAGCTAATGAAAAACTGTTTTTT
J: TRBJ2-3; size: .; V: TRBV5-4; D: .; CDR3: CASGGLTDTQYF; DNA: TGTGCCAGCGGGGGACTCACAGATACGCAGTATTTT
J: TRBJ2-7; size: few; V: TRBV7-2; D: TRBD2; CDR3: CASSSSGGSYEQYF; DNA: TGTGCCAGCAGCAGTAGCGGGGGGTCCTACGAGCAGTACTTC
J: TRBJ1-1; size: .; V: TRBV30; D: TRBD1; CDR3: CAWIRQGNTEAFF; DNA: TGTGCCTGGATAAGACAGGGAAACACTGAAGCTTTCTTT
J: TRBJ2-3; size: few; V: TRBV5-4; D: .; CDR3: CASSRAPGDTQYF; DNA: TGTGCCAGCAGCCGGGCCCCCGGGGATACGCAGTATTTT
J: TRBJ2-1; size: .; V: TRBV7-2; D: .; CDR3: CASSLGTVQGEQFF; DNA: TGTGCCAGCAGCTTAGGGACAGTGCAGGGTGAGCAGTTCTTC
J: TRBJ2-2; size: .; V: TRBV11-3; D: .; CDR3: CASSLGGGLTGELFF; DNA: TGTGCCAGCAGCTTGGGTGGCGGGCTTACCGGGGAGCTGTTTTTT
J: TRBJ1-3; size: .; V: TRBV28; D: .; CDR3: CASGGRLSGNTIYF; DNA: TGTGCCAGCGGGGGACGACTCTCTGGAAACACCATATATTTT
J: TRBJ1-1; size: .; V: TRBV5-1; D: TRBD1; CDR3: CASSLTQGVTEAFF; DNA: TGCGCCAGCAGCTTGACACAGGGGGTCACTGAAGCTTTCTTT
J: TRBJ1-1; size: few; V: TRBV10-2; D: .; CDR3: CASSDLSRSSAFF; DNA: TGCGCCAGCAGCGATCTGTCGAGGTCGTCGGCTTTCTTT
J: TRBJ1-2; size: .; V: TRBV9; D: .; CDR3: CASSVNNVNYGYTF; DNA: TGTGCCAGCAGCGTAAATAACGTCAACTATGGCTACACCTTC
J: TRBJ1-1; size: .; V: TRBV7-6; D: .; CDR3: CASSLARRGTTEAFF; DNA: TGTGCCAGCAGCTTAGCGCGTCGGGGGACCACTGAAGCTTTCTTT
J: TRBJ2-7; size: .; V: TRBV9; D: TRBD2; CDR3: CASSLRTSLASEQYF; DNA: TGTGCCAGCAGCCTTCGGACTAGCTTAGCGTCTGAGCAGTACTTC
J: TRBJ1-2; size: .; V: TRBV20-1; D: .; CDR3: CSANGVAGYTF; DNA: TGCAGTGCTAACGGGGTAGCCGGCTACACCTTC
J: TRBJ2-1; size: .; V: TRBV2; D: .; CDR3: CASNQRRDPGAEQFF; DNA: TGTGCCAGCAATCAAAGGCGGGACCCGGGGGCTGAGCAGTTCTTC
J: TRBJ2-3; size: .; V: TRBV19; D: TRBD2; CDR3: CASSMGTSSPTDTQYF; DNA: TGTGCCAGTAGTATGGGGACTAGCTCTCCCACAGATACGCAGTATTTT
J: TRBJ1-4; size: .; V: TRBV6-5; D: TRBD1; CDR3: CASRTRGQGNEKLFF; DNA: TGTGCCAGCAGGACCCGGGGACAGGGGAATGAAAAACTGTTTTTT